These 14 T cell receptor beta chains came from one sample sequenced in a study of Ad26.COV2.S vaccination and SARS-CoV-2 variants. Profiling relied on immunoSEQ multiplex PCR, and the TCRdb table lists in-frame clones only, not all of them. The sample includes 360,000 or so clones, around nine tenths of them seen just once. Treatment noted: 15 to 20 received Ad26.COV2.S at low or high dose, single or two shots; 5 received placebo; per-sample allocation not given. Sample collection was performed on day 63 after the first vaccine or placebo injection. Sequencing was performed on peripheral blood, taken in a trial of Ad26.COV2.S vaccine versus placebo. The receptors were gathered from a person aged 18 to 59 who received the Ad26.COV2.S COVID-19 vaccine or a placebo.

The chain links TRBV24-1 to TRBJ2-1; weak D call: TRBD1 (5 bases). Trimming cost V 4 bases and J 3 bases, with 6 bases left between them. Germline-derived CDR1 and CDR2 are KGHDR and SFDVKD. The CDR3 totals 13 residues. The CDR3 loop is CATSEDSYNEQFF. DNA of the CDR3: TGTGCCACCAGTGAAGACAGCTACAATGAGCAGTTCTTC.

This chain links TRBV27 with TRBJ2-3; TRBD2 matches at 9 bases. The CDR3 has 15 amino acids. Germline V gene data show CDR1 as MNHEY and CDR2 as SMNVEV (reference sequence). V lost 5 bases to trimming and J lost 1 base; unmatched junction nucleotides: 4. The CDR3 bases are TGTGCCAGCAGTAGCGGGGGGAAGCGCACAGATACGCAGTATTTT. Its translation: CASSSGGKRTDTQYF.

The chain employs TRBV2 and TRBJ1-1, with D maybe TRBD1 (6 bases). The CDR3 is made up of 12 amino acids. CDR1 and CDR2 from the germline V gene are SNHLY and FYNNEI. V gave up 5 bases and J gave up 6 bases, with 10 bases separating them. The CDR3 nucleotides are TGTGCCAGCAGTTCAACAGGGTCTGAAGCTTTCTTT. Amino acids: CASSSTGSEAFF.

This chain joins TRBV28 and TRBJ2-3, with TRBD1 as a possible D gene (7 bases). Germline values: CDR1 MDHEN, CDR2 SYDVKM. The germline V and J ends were trimmed by 6 bases and 6 bases, with 25 bases remaining between them. This CDR3 comprises 17 residues. The CDR3 coding sequence is TGTGCCAGCAGCCATTTGGGCCCTACACAGGGGAGGGATACGCAGTATTTT. Encoded protein: CASSHLGPTQGRDTQYF.

The genes are TRBV5-1 and TRBJ1-2; 7 positions match TRBD1. The CDR3 runs to 18 residues. Germline assignment: CDR1 SGHRS and CDR2 YFSETQ. V lost 0 bases to trimming and J lost 2 bases; unmatched junction nucleotides: 13. The CDR3 DNA follows: TGCGCCAGCAGCTTGGAGGTTCGACAGGGTGTTATAAACTATGGCTACACCTTC. It codes for CASSLEVRQGVINYGYTF.

V and J are TRBV4-3 and TRBJ2-7; TRBD2 agrees at 9 bases. The CDR3 has 16 amino acids. CDR1 and CDR2 from the germline V gene are LGHNA and YSLEER. Unmatched junction bases numbered 5, after V lost 0 bases and J lost 2 bases. CDR3 sequence: CASSQESLAGTYEQYF. The CDR3 DNA is TGCGCCAGCAGCCAAGAATCCCTAGCGGGAACCTACGAGCAGTACTTC.

The chain is built from TRBV6-4 and TRBJ1-5, with unresolved D. V dropped 0 bases and J dropped 6 bases, with 3 bases sitting between them. CDR3 length equals 12 residues. Germline loops: CDR1 MRHNA, CDR2 SNTAGT. The CDR3 DNA reads as TGTGCCAGCAGTGACTCGAGTCAGCCCCAGCATTTT. Amino acid sequence: CASSDSSQPQHF.

This chain uses TRBV30 with TRBJ1-1, with no clear D. Germline values: CDR1 GTSNPN, CDR2 SVGIG (reference sequence). This CDR3 has 13 amino acids. V was pared by 0 bases and J by 11 bases, with 16 bases between. The CDR3: CAWSVPRRRAAFF. CDR3 nucleotides: TGTGCCTGGAGTGTACCTAGACGACGGGCGGCTTTCTTT.

This chain joins TRBV9 and TRBJ1-1; a weak D match, TRBD1 (5 bases). Germline V CDR1 and CDR2: SGDLS, YYNGEE. Trimming took 4 bases from V and 0 from J, leaving 10 bases between them. The CDR3 is 14 amino acids. CDR3 bases: TGTGCCAGCAGCATGGACACCCTGAACACTGAAGCTTTCTTT. Protein sequence: CASSMDTLNTEAFF.

J is TRBJ2-5 and V is TRBV19; the D gene could be TRBD1 or TRBD2 (6 bases each). V gave up 5 bases and J gave up 5 bases, with 9 bases separating them. This CDR3 contains 12 residues. The germline gives CDR1 LNHDA, CDR2 SQIVND (reference sequence). The CDR3 DNA reads as TGTGCCAGTAGTTGGGGGGCGGAGACCCAGTACTTC. This codes for CASSWGAETQYF.

V gene TRBV5-1 combines with J gene TRBJ1-1; D not resolved. The CDR3 runs to 15 residues. V lost 3 bases, J lost 4 bases, and 16 bases lay in between. CDR1 and CDR2 (germline): SGHRS, YFSETQ. CDR3: CASSSARSSGTEAFF. The DNA for the CDR3 is TGCGCCAGCAGCTCCGCCCGCTCTTCGGGCACTGAAGCTTTCTTT. The full variable domain, in which reference TRBV5-1 and TRBJ1-1 provide the parts outside the CDR3, is KAGVTQTPRYLIKTRGQQVTLSCSPISGHRSVSWYQQTPGQGLQFLFEYFSETQRNKGNFPGRFSGRQFSNSRSEMNVSTLELGDSALYLCASSSARSSGTEAFFGQGTRLTVV.

The gene calls are TRBV10-3 and TRBJ1-5; D remains ambiguous. Trimming shortened V by 2 bases and J by 7 bases, and 6 bases separated the two germline ends. Germline V gene lookup returns CDR1 ENHRY and CDR2 SYGVKD. CDR3 length: 12 residues. The CDR3, as DNA: TGTGCCATCAGTGAGGGGATACAGCCCCAGCATTTT. Translated, it gives CAISEGIQPQHF.

This sequence joins TRBV29-1 and TRBJ2-7; no clear D. The germline V and J ends were trimmed by 0 bases and 2 bases, with 8 bases remaining between them. CDR1 is SQVTM and CDR2 is ANQGSEA in the germline V gene. CDR3 length equals 13 residues. The CDR3 is CSVEEWATYEQYF. CDR3 nucleotide sequence: TGCAGCGTTGAAGAATGGGCAACCTACGAGCAGTACTTC.

This clone is a singleton in its sample. This rearrangement joins TRBV30 to TRBJ1-4, with TRBD1 as a possible D gene (6 bases). Trimming took 3 bases from V and 7 from J, leaving 12 bases between them. Germline loops: CDR1 GTSNPN, CDR2 SVGIG (reference sequence). This CDR3 has 13 residues. The CDR3, as DNA: TGTGCCTGGAGCGGGGGCGATCGTGAAAAACTGTTTTTT. Translating it yields CAWSGGDREKLFF.